A single T cell receptor (beta chain) is shown here with its context. Its antigen is not known. Generated by immunoSEQ multiplex PCR, the TCRdb table keeps only in-frame clones and is missing some. The data contain about 44,000 clones, 88% of them singletons. This entry is derived from a study of OX40 agonist ivuxolimab in advanced cancers. Study-level information: Three patients responded partially, comprising one with hepatocellular carcinoma and two with cutaneous melanoma.

Germline V gene sequence: CDR1 SQVTM, CDR2 ANQGSEA. The CDR3 is 13 residues long. With 7 bases clipped from V and 5 bases from J, the junction kept 8 bases outside the gene matches. Findings and caveats of the study: Expanded clones belonging to CD8+ T cells outnumbered, on average, those of CD4+.

The sample was CD4+ or CD8+ T cells sorted from blood, taken in a trial of the OX40 agonist ivuxolimab. The chain recombines TRBV29-1 with TRBJ1-1, with 9 bases fitting TRBD1. This TCR derives from an adult with an advanced solid tumor such as melanoma, head and neck, liver or kidney cancer. The CDR3: CSARQGVRTEAFF. The CDR3 nucleotides read TGCAGCGCCCGACAGGGGGTTCGTACTGAAGCTTTCTTT.